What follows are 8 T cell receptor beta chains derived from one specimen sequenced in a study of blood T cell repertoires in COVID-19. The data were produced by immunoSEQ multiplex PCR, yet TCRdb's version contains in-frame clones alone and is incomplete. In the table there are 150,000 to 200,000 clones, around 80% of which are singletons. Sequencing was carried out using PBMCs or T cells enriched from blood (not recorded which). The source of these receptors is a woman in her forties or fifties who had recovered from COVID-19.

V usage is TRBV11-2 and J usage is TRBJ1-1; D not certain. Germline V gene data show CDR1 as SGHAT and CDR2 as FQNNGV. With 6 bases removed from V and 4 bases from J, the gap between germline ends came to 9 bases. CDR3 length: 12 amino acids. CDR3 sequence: CASSREGTEAFF. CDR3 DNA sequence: TGTGCCAGCAGTCGGGAGGGCACTGAAGCTTTCTTT.

CDR3 sequence (DNA): TGTGCCAGCAGTGAAAAACTCAGTGAGGTGTACGAGCAGTACTTC. Translation: CASSEKLSEVYEQYF. The chain combines TRBV6-1 with TRBJ2-7; D is unclear. With 2 bases removed from V and 4 bases from J, the gap between germline ends came to 15 bases. The CDR3 consists of 15 residues. Germline CDR1 is MNHNS and CDR2 is SASEGT.

CDR3 loop: CASSLYQGQVPFEAFF. The CDR3 nucleotides read TGTGCCAGCTCACTGTACCAAGGACAGGTACCCTTTGAAGCTTTCTTT. This rearrangement joins TRBV18 to TRBJ1-1; 7 bases are a match to TRBD1. From germline, CDR1 is KGHSH and CDR2 LQKENI. This CDR3 contains 16 residues. J lost 7 bases, V lost 4 bases, and 15 bases had no gene match.

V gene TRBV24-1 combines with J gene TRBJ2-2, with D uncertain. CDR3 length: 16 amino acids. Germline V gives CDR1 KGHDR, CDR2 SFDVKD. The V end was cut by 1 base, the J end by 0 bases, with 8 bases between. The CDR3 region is CATSDFAAPNTGELFF. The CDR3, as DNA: TGTGCCACCAGTGATTTTGCGGCCCCGAACACCGGGGAGCTGTTTTTT.

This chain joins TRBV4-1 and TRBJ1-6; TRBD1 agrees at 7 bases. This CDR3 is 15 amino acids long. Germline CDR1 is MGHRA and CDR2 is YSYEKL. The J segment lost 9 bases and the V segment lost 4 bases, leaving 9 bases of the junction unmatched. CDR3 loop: CASSPREGAASPLHF. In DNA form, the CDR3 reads TGCGCCAGCAGCCCACGAGAGGGGGCTGCTTCACCCCTCCACTTT.

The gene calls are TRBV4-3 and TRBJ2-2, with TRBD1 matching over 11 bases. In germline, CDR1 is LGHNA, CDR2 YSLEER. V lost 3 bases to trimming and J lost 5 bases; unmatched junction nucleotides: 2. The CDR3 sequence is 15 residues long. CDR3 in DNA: TGCGCCAGCAGCCAGGACAGGGGGCGAACCGGGGAGCTGTTTTTT. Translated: CASSQDRGRTGELFF.

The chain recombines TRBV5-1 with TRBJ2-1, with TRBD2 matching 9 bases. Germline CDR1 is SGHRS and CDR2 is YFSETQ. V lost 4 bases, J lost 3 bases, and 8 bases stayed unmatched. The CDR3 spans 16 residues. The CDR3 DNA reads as TGCGCCAGCAGCGAAGTAGCGGGAGAGGGCTACAATGAGCAGTTCTTC. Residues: CASSEVAGEGYNEQFF. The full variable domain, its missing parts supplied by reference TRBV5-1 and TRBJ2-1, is KAGVTQTPRYLIKTRGQQVTLSCSPISGHRSVSWYQQTPGQGLQFLFEYFSETQRNKGNFPGRFSGRQFSNSRSEMNVSTLELGDSALYLCASSEVAGEGYNEQFFGPGTRLTVL.

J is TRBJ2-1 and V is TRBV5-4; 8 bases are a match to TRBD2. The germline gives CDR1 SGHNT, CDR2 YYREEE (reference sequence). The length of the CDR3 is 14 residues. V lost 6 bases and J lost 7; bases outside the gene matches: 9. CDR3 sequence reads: CASKTGGPQNEQFF. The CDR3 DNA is TGTGCCAGCAAAACGGGAGGGCCGCAGAATGAGCAGTTCTTC.